The rows below give T cell receptor beta chains drawn from one sample of a study of cytomegalovirus exposure and HLA in healthy donors. Only in-frame clones appear in the TCRdb table, and some are missing; sequencing was by immunoSEQ multiplex PCR. In all, the sample yields approximately 210,000 clones. Sequenced: PBMCs. The receptor set was obtained from a woman aged 25 to 39 in good health and CMV-seropositive. Each CDR3 is given with its conserved first and last residue. D genes are given only for firm matches.

TRBD2	TRBV30	TRBJ2-3	CAWSRTSGSADTQYF	TGTGCCTGGAGTCGGACTAGCGGGAGCGCAGATACGCAGTATTTT
TRBD1	TRBV5-1	TRBJ1-1	CASSSGTGESTEAFF	TGCGCCAGCAGCTCGGGAACAGGGGAGAGCACTGAAGCTTTCTTT
TRBD1	TRBV4-3	TRBJ1-5	CASSQATGGNQPQHF	TGCGCCAGCAGCCAGGCCACAGGGGGCAATCAGCCCCAGCATTTT
TRBD2	TRBV2	TRBJ2-7	CASTLLAGATGRAYEQYF	TGTGCCAGCACTTTACTAGCGGGGGCCACCGGGAGGGCCTACGAGCAGTACTTC
TRBD2	TRBV5-6	TRBJ2-3	CASSLRGSGTSTDTQYF	TGTGCCAGCAGCTTACGGGGGAGCGGGACCAGCACAGATACGCAGTATTTT
.	TRBV5-5	TRBJ1-1	CASSLWGQPRNTEAFF	TGTGCCAGCAGCTTGTGGGGGCAGCCCAGGAACACTGAAGCTTTCTTT
.	TRBV21-1	TRBJ2-7	CASSTPRILLRTGRFSYEQYF	TGTGCCAGCAGCACGCCTCGCATATTACTGAGAACAGGCCGATTCTCCTACGAGCAGTACTTC
TRBD1	TRBV7-2	TRBJ1-5	CASSQTGGGQPQHF	TGTGCCAGCAGCCAGACAGGGGGCGGTCAGCCCCAGCATTTT
.	TRBV6-5	TRBJ1-6	CASSWGGSYNSPLHF	TGTGCCAGCAGTTGGGGGGGTTCCTATAATTCACCCCTCCACTTT
TRBD2	TRBV9	TRBJ2-3	CASSAFSSGSTDTQYF	TGTGCCAGCAGCGCCTTCTCTAGCGGGAGTACAGATACGCAGTATTTT
.	TRBV19	TRBJ1-2	CASSIPPEDYGYTF	TGTGCCAGTAGTATACCTCCTGAGGACTATGGCTACACCTTC
TRBD1	TRBV10-3	TRBJ2-7	CAITPGTGTGEQYF	TGTGCCATCACCCCCGGGACAGGGACGGGTGAGCAGTACTTC
.	TRBV6-5	TRBJ1-2	CASTDEGHRYGGYTF	TGTGCCAGCACCGATGAGGGACATCGGTATGGTGGCTACACCTTC
.	TRBV5-1	TRBJ1-6	CASSLAGFKSPLHF	TGCGCCAGCAGCTTGGCCGGGTTCAAGTCACCCCTCCACTTT
.	TRBV5-4	TRBJ1-4	CASSLARGQDEKLFF	TGTGCCAGCAGCTTGGCGCGGGGTCAGGATGAAAAACTGTTTTTT
TRBD1	TRBV6-1	TRBJ2-7	CASSEAPGQGVREQYF	TGTGCCAGCAGTGAAGCCCCCGGACAGGGTGTACGCGAGCAGTACTTC
TRBD2	TRBV5-4	TRBJ2-1	CASSFLAANEQFF	TGTGCCAGCAGCTTTCTAGCGGCCAATGAGCAGTTCTTC
.	TRBV28	TRBJ1-4	CASSLTDREKLFF	TGTGCCAGCAGCCTTACCGACAGGGAAAAACTGTTTTTT
TRBD2	TRBV14	TRBJ2-1	CASSLTSGTYNEQFF	TGTGCCAGCAGCCTGACTAGCGGAACCTACAATGAGCAGTTCTTC
.	TRBV5-1	TRBJ2-1	CASSLDRYEQFF	TGCGCCAGCAGCTTGGATCGCTACGAGCAGTTCTTC
.	TRBV5-4	TRBJ1-1	CASSPSMTRNTEAFF	TGTGCCAGCAGCCCCTCCATGACACGGAACACTGAAGCTTTCTTT
.	TRBV5-6	TRBJ1-1	CASSSGWRMNTEAFF	TGTGCCAGCAGCTCAGGGTGGCGGATGAACACTGAAGCTTTCTTT
.	TRBV18	TRBJ2-7	CASSEAGRAYEQYF	TGTGCCAGCTCCGAAGCAGGCAGAGCCTACGAGCAGTACTTC
.	TRBV1	TRBJ1-4	CTSSQDGSPAGPSRKLFF	TGCACCAGCAGCCAAGATGGGTCCCCAGCGGGCCCCAGTCGAAAACTGTTTTTT
.	TRBV19	TRBJ1-2	CASSPTGNRALYGYTF	TGTGCCAGTAGTCCCACAGGGAATCGCGCCCTCTATGGCTACACCTTC
TRBD2	TRBV5-4	TRBJ2-1	CASSWGTSYEQFF	TGTGCCAGCAGCTGGGGGACTAGCTATGAGCAGTTCTTC
TRBD1	TRBV14	TRBJ2-5	CASSPWDRKETQYF	TGTGCCAGCAGCCCCTGGGACAGGAAAGAGACCCAGTACTTC
.	TRBV7-2	TRBJ1-1	CASSGAGGRTEAFF	TGTGCCAGCAGCGGGGCGGGGGGGAGGACTGAAGCTTTCTTT
TRBD1	TRBV14	TRBJ1-6	CASSQGWTGTSPLHF	TGTGCCAGCAGCCAAGGGTGGACAGGGACTTCACCCCTCCACTTT
TRBD1	TRBV5-1	TRBJ2-7	CASSVFPGQRLYEQYF	TGCGCCAGCAGCGTGTTTCCGGGACAGCGACTTTACGAGCAGTACTTC
TRBD1	TRBV7-9	TRBJ2-6	CASSLTGQGPFHVLTF	TGTGCCAGCAGCTTAACGGGACAGGGCCCCTTCCACGTCCTGACTTTC
.	TRBV5-4	TRBJ2-7	CASSLVGDNTYEQYF	TGTGCCAGCAGCTTGGTTGGGGACAACACCTACGAGCAGTACTTC
TRBD1	TRBV18	TRBJ2-7	CASSPPGTGFYEQYF	TGTGCCAGCTCACCACCCGGGACAGGGTTCTACGAGCAGTACTTC
.	TRBV11-2	TRBJ1-1	CASSLNLREKNEAFF	TGTGCCAGCAGCCTTAACCTGAGGGAGAAAAATGAAGCTTTCTTT
TRBD1	TRBV2	TRBJ1-1	CASTKGQGVNTEAFF	TGTGCCAGCACAAAGGGACAGGGGGTGAACACTGAAGCTTTCTTT
.	TRBV19	TRBJ1-2	CASSIGGGPINYGYTF	TGTGCCAGTAGTATTGGGGGGGGCCCCATCAACTATGGCTACACCTTC
TRBD1	TRBV7-9	TRBJ1-3	CASSWGTARITPDGNTIYF	TGTGCCAGCAGCTGGGGGACAGCCCGAATCACACCCGATGGAAACACCATATATTTT
TRBD1	TRBV6-1	TRBJ2-7	CASSEADRDEQYF	TGTGCCAGCAGTGAAGCGGACAGGGACGAGCAGTACTTC
.	TRBV11-2	TRBJ2-7	CASSLRQTPSEQYF	TGTGCCAGCAGCTTACGACAGACCCCTTCGGAGCAGTACTTC
TRBD1	TRBV15	TRBJ2-3	CATSRDSGTGASTDTQYF	TGTGCCACCAGCAGAGATAGCGGGACAGGGGCTAGCACAGATACGCAGTATTTT
.	TRBV7-8	TRBJ2-3	CASSLGGATWDTQYF	TGTGCCAGCAGCTTGGGCGGGGCCACCTGGGATACGCAGTATTTT
TRBD1	TRBV27	TRBJ1-1	CASSPSWTGGTEAFF	TGTGCCAGCAGTCCATCCTGGACAGGGGGCACTGAAGCTTTCTTT
TRBD1	TRBV28	TRBJ2-7	CASSFGRDSYEQYF	TGTGCCAGCAGTTTCGGACGGGACAGCTACGAGCAGTACTTC
.	TRBV10-2	TRBJ1-5	CASSVIQSNQPQHF	TGCGCCAGCAGTGTAATACAGAGCAATCAGCCCCAGCATTTT
.	TRBV7-2	TRBJ2-2	CASSLERVSSGELFF	TGTGCCAGCAGCTTAGAACGAGTGAGCTCCGGGGAGCTGTTTTTT